This T cell receptor beta chain was identified in a study of breast tumors, draining lymph nodes, adjacent tissues. Study-wide results and limits: Tumors had less TCR diversity than lymph nodes, more than nontumor tissue. Data only fit, rather than demonstrated, lymph node origin of most tumor T cells. Data fit most tumor T cells coming from lymph node, expanding in tumor.

About this clonotype: Its antigen is as yet unknown.

Per germline, CDR1 SGHVS and CDR2 FQNEAQ. J was trimmed by 5 bases and V by 5 bases; bases with no gene match: 7. The CDR3 totals 14 residues. TCRdb reprocessed the multiplex PCR reads with MiXCR, giving one entry per CDR3 protein. The sample gives 50,000 to 65,000 distinct CDR3 sequences, roughly 40% of which show up once; roughly a tenth is in the top ten. The chain recombines TRBV7-8 with TRBJ2-7; 9 bases agree with TRBD1. The source of this sequence is a female donor with breast cancer. Some clones in this sample may be carry-over from other donors' samples. The material sequenced was breast tumor tissue. CDR3 amino acids: CASSAGQGSNEQYF. For the CDR3, the DNA is TGTGCCAGCAGCGCGGGACAGGGATCAAACGAGCAGTACTTC.